Sequencing of this TCR beta chain was carried out in a study of blood T cells in healthy people across ages. This clonotype showed up just once. The antigen remains unidentified. The second PCR ran about 6 to 11 cycles with a sample-barcoded 5' primer and J-beta primers. TCRdb processed the 5' RACE reads anew with MiXCR; each CDR3 protein has one entry. The sample lists 1.5 million to 2 million distinct CDR3 sequences, around 50% seen once, with 2.1% in the top ten. CDR3 length equals 13 residues. Germline V CDR1 and CDR2: MNHNY, SVGAGI (reference sequence). The V end lost 0 bases, the J end lost 6 bases, and 9 bases lay between the germline ends. Findings and limits, study-wide: Observed TCR beta diversity per million T cells went down as age went up. This fall followed a roughly linear course with age.

Sequenced input: blood. This rearrangement joins TRBV6-6 to TRBJ2-7; D is unresolved. The clonotype originates from a woman in her 40s in good health. The CDR3 is CASSYSNGIEQYF. The CDR3 region has the DNA TGTGCCAGCAGTTACTCGAATGGGATCGAGCAGTACTTC.